This T cell receptor (beta chain) was identified during a study of shared clonotypes between healthy human individuals. Study-level results: Only blood underwent sampling, and tissue repertoires likely differ.

This CDR3 is built from 14 residues. J gave up 2 bases and V 6 bases, and 0 bases lay outside the gene matches. Germline values: CDR1 MDHEN, CDR2 SYDVKM. Recent vaccinations or acute infections were absent in the healthy HIV-negative adult donors. Every donor, a Caucasian adult, lived in Nashville, Tennessee. For this clone: Its antigen is currently unknown. Other DNA sequences in the sample encode the same CDR3.

Method: immunoSEQ multiplex PCR; TCRdb's copy keeps in-frame clones and lacks some. The table has millions of clones, 80% to 95% seen once. The source is a young man in good health. Some clones in this sample may be carry-over from other donors' samples. The specimen sequenced was naive CD4+ T cells from PBMCs. Indicated subset: CD45RA+ positively selected. This chain joins TRBV28 and TRBJ2-7, with 14 bases matching TRBD2. CDR3 residues: CASRGLAGAYEQYF. CDR3 nucleotides: TGTGCCAGCAGGGGACTAGCGGGAGCCTACGAGCAGTACTTC.